The 30 T cell receptor beta chains listed next were all sequenced from one sample in a study of blood T cell repertoires in COVID-19. The data were produced by immunoSEQ multiplex PCR, yet TCRdb's version contains in-frame clones alone and is incomplete. Counted here are approximately 470,000 clones, approximately 86% occurring once; the ten biggest clones make up 0.65% to 0.9%. Sequencing was performed on PBMCs or T cells enriched from blood (not recorded which). These receptors all stem from a young woman who had recovered from COVID-19.

The V and J genes are TRBV5-1 and TRBJ2-5, with a tentative D call TRBD2 (5 bases). The CDR3 extends over 15 amino acids. Between the trimmed V and J ends, which lost 3 bases and 5 bases, there was a span of 17 bases. Looked up from germline, CDR1 is SGHRS and CDR2 is YFSETQ. The CDR3 nucleotides are TGCGCCAGCAGCTCCTCCTTGGAGGCGGCTGAGACCCAGTACTTC. The encoded protein is CASSSSLEAAETQYF.

The V call is TRBV28, the J call TRBJ1-5; D gene ambiguous. This CDR3 spans 11 amino acids. CDR1 and CDR2 (germline): MDHEN, SYDVKM. Trimming cost V 6 bases and J 4 bases, with 4 bases left between them. Written as DNA, the CDR3 is TGTGCCAGCAGCCAAAATCAGCCCCAGCATTTT. Translated: CASSQNQPQHF.

The V gene is TRBV5-1, the J gene TRBJ2-2; D is undetermined. The V end lost 3 bases, the J end lost 6 bases, and 9 bases lay between the germline ends. CDR1 is SGHRS, CDR2 YFSETQ, per germline. This CDR3 is 13 amino acids long. In DNA form, the CDR3 reads TGCGCCAGCAGCTCCAATTCGGCCGGGGAGCTGTTTTTT. This translates into CASSSNSAGELFF.

This clone was observed a few times. The J gene is TRBJ1-1, the V gene TRBV6-5; 12 positions agree with TRBD1. Germline V gives CDR1 MNHEY, CDR2 SVGAGI. The CDR3 covers 15 residues. With 6 bases clipped from V and 11 bases from J, the junction kept 13 bases outside the gene matches. CDR3 sequence: CASSGRGQGASRAFF. CDR3 DNA: TGTGCCAGCAGCGGACGGGGACAGGGGGCAAGTCGCGCTTTCTTT.

This chain connects TRBV3-1 (or the pseudogene TRBV3-2) to TRBJ2-1, with D perhaps matching TRBD1 (6 bases). V was pared by 4 bases and J by 1 base, with 8 bases between. This CDR3 contains 14 residues. CDR1 is LGHDT, CDR2 YNNKEL, per germline (reference sequence). The CDR3 nucleotides read TGTGCCAGCAGCCCCGACAGGTCCTACAATGAGCAGTTCTTC. It specifies CASSPDRSYNEQFF.

The V and J genes are TRBV11-2 and TRBJ2-3, with a possible D match to TRBD2 (6 bases). CDR1 is SGHAT and CDR2 is FQNNGV in the germline V gene. Trimming took 3 bases from V and 3 from J, leaving 13 bases between them. This CDR3 contains 15 residues. CDR3 sequence: CASSFPGERTDTQYF. Here the CDR3 DNA reads TGTGCCAGCAGCTTCCCGGGGGAGCGGACAGATACGCAGTATTTT.

As concerns this clone: The junction and the germline gene differ at one end; a read error may be behind it. V usage is TRBV7-8 and J usage is TRBJ2-7; D ambiguous. The CDR3 spans 12 residues. From germline, CDR1 is SGHVS and CDR2 FQNEAQ. This CDR3 is CASSTFTSTTWF. CDR3 nucleotide sequence: TGTGCCAGCAGCACCTTTACTTCTACCACGTGGTTC. The full variable domain, completed using reference TRBV7-8 and TRBJ2-7, is GAGVSQSPRYKVAKRGQDVALRCDPISGHVSLFWYQQALGQGPEFLTYFQNEAQLDKSGLPSDRFFAERPEGSVSTLKIQRTQQEDSAVYLCASSTFTSTTWFGPGTRLTVT.

This clone was seen a single time. This chain links TRBV27 with TRBJ2-7; a weak D match, TRBD2 (7 bases). V gave up 7 bases and J gave up 4 bases, with 17 bases separating them. Germline values: CDR1 MNHEY, CDR2 SMNVEV (reference sequence). The CDR3 runs 14 residues. In DNA form, the CDR3 reads TGTGCCAGCAAGGGGGGGTCCGGGGCTTACGAGCAGTACTTC. It yields the protein CASKGGSGAYEQYF.

The genes are TRBV24-1 and TRBJ2-3, with a tentative D call TRBD1 (6 bases). The length of the CDR3 is 19 residues. The germline V gene has CDR1 KGHDR and CDR2 SFDVKD. V was cut by 4 bases and J by 0 bases, with 22 bases left in between. CDR3 DNA: TGTGCCACCAGTGAAATACAGGGCACAACTACTACTAGCACAGATACGCAGTATTTT. Its protein is CATSEIQGTTTTSTDTQYF.

The chain couples TRBV28 to TRBJ1-1; 8 positions agree with TRBD1. The length of the CDR3 is 12 residues. Germline V CDR1 and CDR2: MDHEN, SYDVKM. Unmatched junction bases numbered 3, after V lost 8 bases and J lost 4 bases. CDR3 amino acids: CASQGATTEAFF. In DNA, the CDR3 is TGTGCCAGCCAGGGGGCGACCACTGAAGCTTTCTTT.

The chain employs TRBV30 and TRBJ2-2; TRBD1 matches 8 bases. The CDR3 consists of 15 residues. Trimming cost V 1 base and J 3 bases; bases outside gene matches: 4. CDR1 is GTSNPN and CDR2 is SVGIG in the germline V gene (reference sequence). The chain's CDR3 is CAWSDSDRDTGELFF. The CDR3 nucleotides read TGTGCCTGGAGTGATTCGGACAGGGACACCGGGGAGCTGTTTTTT.

V is TRBV20-1 and J is TRBJ1-2; D unresolved. Deletions cut 3 bases from V and 8 bases from J, with 13 bases between. The germline V gene has CDR1 DFQATT and CDR2 SNEGSKA (reference sequence). The CDR3 runs to 12 residues. The CDR3 spells CSASSATGGYTF. The CDR3 region has the DNA TGCAGTGCTAGTTCGGCCACGGGAGGCTACACCTTC.

Of note for this clone: Other nucleotide sequences in the sample specify the same CDR3. This rearrangement joins TRBV5-1 to TRBJ2-5; TRBD1 is a possible D gene (6 bases). Germline CDR1 is SGHRS and CDR2 is YFSETQ. V lost 2 bases and J 5 bases, leaving 13 bases between the germline ends. CDR3 length: 14 amino acids. The CDR3 DNA is TGCGCCAGCAGCTTACAGGGATCGGGGGAGACCCAGTACTTC. Protein: CASSLQGSGETQYF.

The genes are TRBV7-9 and TRBJ1-6; a possible D gene is TRBD1 (6 bases). The V end was cut by 8 bases, the J end by 9 bases, with 23 bases between. Germline V gene sequence: CDR1 SEHNR, CDR2 FQNEAQ (reference sequence). This CDR3 has 16 amino acids. CDR3 in DNA: TGTGCCAGCCGATCAGGGGACGGCCTAGGAGGTTCACCCCTCCACTTT. It is translated as CASRSGDGLGGSPLHF.

The rearrangement joins TRBV11-3 to TRBJ2-1, with TRBD2 matching 11 bases. The germline gives CDR1 SGHNT, CDR2 YENEEA. V lost 6 bases to trimming and J lost 0 bases; unmatched junction nucleotides: 7. This CDR3 has 17 amino acids. CDR3 sequence (DNA): TGTGCCAGCAGTTCCGGGACTAGCGGTAGCTCCTACAATGAGCAGTTCTTC. Protein: CASSSGTSGSSYNEQFF.

The chain joins TRBV18 to TRBJ1-1; no firm D call. CDR1 KGHSH and CDR2 LQKENI come from the germline V gene. This CDR3 is built from 12 residues. Deletions cut 3 bases from V and 10 bases from J, with 12 bases between. The CDR3 sequence is CASSPARQAAFF. CDR3 coding DNA: TGTGCCAGCTCACCTGCTCGTCAGGCAGCTTTCTTT.

V gene TRBV5-4 combines with J gene TRBJ2-1; 7 bases align to TRBD2. The V gene's germline CDR1 is SGHNT and CDR2 YYREEE (reference sequence). This CDR3 has 15 residues. J was trimmed by 5 bases and V by 2 bases; bases with no gene match: 7. Here the CDR3 DNA reads TGTGCCAGCAGCTTTTACGGCCGGGGGGACAATGAGCAGTTCTTC. Residues: CASSFYGRGDNEQFF.

This clone appeared a single time. The V and J genes are TRBV2 and TRBJ1-4; D ambiguous. CDR3 length: 14 amino acids. V gave up 4 bases and J gave up 7 bases, with 13 bases separating them. Germline assignment: CDR1 SNHLY and CDR2 FYNNEI. The CDR3 is CASSGLREAEKLFF. As DNA, the CDR3 is TGTGCCAGCAGTGGCCTCCGGGAGGCTGAAAAACTGTTTTTT.

Remarks on this clone: This same CDR3 is encoded by further DNA sequences in the sample. J is TRBJ2-5 and V is TRBV3-1 (or the pseudogene TRBV3-2); TRBD2 might be the D (5 bases). CDR1 LGHDT and CDR2 YNNKEL come from the germline V gene (reference sequence). CDR3 length: 14 amino acids. Trimming left V 0 bases short and J 1 base short, with 6 bases between. The CDR3 is CASSQDLAQETQYF. In DNA form, the CDR3 reads TGTGCCAGCAGCCAAGATCTAGCCCAAGAGACCCAGTACTTC.

This rearrangement joins TRBV5-1 to TRBJ1-4, with TRBD1 matching 8 bases. Germline V CDR1 and CDR2: SGHRS, YFSETQ. This CDR3 is built from 14 residues. Trimming removed 0 bases from V and 7 bases from J; junction bases left unmatched: 2. In DNA, the CDR3 is TGCGCCAGCAGCTTGGCACAGGGGGGTGAAAAACTGTTTTTT. Translating gives CASSLAQGGEKLFF.

This sequence joins TRBV6-6 and TRBJ1-5; D might be TRBD1 (6 bases). V dropped 6 bases and J dropped 6 bases, with 15 bases sitting between them. There are 14 residues in the CDR3. Germline values: CDR1 MNHNY, CDR2 SVGAGI (reference sequence). CDR3 amino acids: CASSLTGTGQPQHF. The CDR3 nucleotides are TGTGCCAGCAGCCTAACAGGGACGGGTCAGCCCCAGCATTTT.

This chain links TRBV28 with TRBJ1-2; D is unresolved. CDR1 is MDHEN and CDR2 is SYDVKM in the germline V gene. Trimming removed 6 bases at V and 4 bases at J, with 9 bases between. The CDR3 is 12 residues long. CDR3 region: CASRSESYGYTF. CDR3 in DNA: TGTGCCAGCAGGAGTGAGAGCTATGGCTACACCTTC.

The chain couples TRBV5-6 to TRBJ1-2; 7 nucleotides match TRBD1. The germline V gene encodes CDR1 SGHDT and CDR2 YYEEEE. J lost 8 bases, V lost 4 bases, and 26 bases had no gene match. The CDR3 consists of 19 residues. In DNA form, the CDR3 reads TGTGCCAGCAGCCCGTTACCGCAGGGGGGTAATGAGGGGGCCCCCGGCTACACCTTC. Amino acids: CASSPLPQGGNEGAPGYTF.

The gene calls are TRBV5-4 and TRBJ2-2, with 11 bases lining up with TRBD2. Germline trimming cut 4 bases from V and 4 bases from J; bases unmatched to any gene: 0. This CDR3 is 14 amino acids long. The germline V gene encodes CDR1 SGHNT and CDR2 YYREEE (reference sequence). CDR3: CASSTSGGTGELFF. The CDR3 DNA reads as TGTGCCAGCAGCACTAGCGGGGGCACCGGGGAGCTGTTTTTT.

The V call is TRBV11-2, the J call TRBJ2-4, with D tentatively TRBD2 (5 bases). Trimming stripped 0 bases from V and 12 bases from J, with 18 bases between. Per the germline V gene, CDR1 is SGHAT and CDR2 is FQNNGV. The length of the CDR3 is 15 residues. CDR3 region: CASSLDGGGAGNQYF. The CDR3 DNA sequence: TGTGCCAGCAGCTTAGACGGCGGAGGAGCCGGGAATCAGTACTTC. Filled out from reference TRBV11-2 and TRBJ2-4, the complete variable domain reads EAGVAQSPRYKIIEKRQSVAFWCNPISGHATLYWYQQILGQGPKLLIQFQNNGVVDDSQLPKDRFSAERLKGVDSTLKIQPAKLEDSAVYLCASSLDGGGAGNQYFGAGTRLSVL.

This clone was detected once. The chain has TRBV6-5 and TRBJ1-2; no reliable D call. The CDR3 contains 13 residues. CDR1 MNHEY and CDR2 SVGAGI come from the germline V gene. V lost 0 bases and J lost 2, with 4 bases in between. CDR3 nucleotide sequence: TGTGCCAGCAGTTACTCCAGAAACTATGGCTACACCTTC. Translating it yields CASSYSRNYGYTF.

This chain connects TRBV7-2 to TRBJ2-2; a weak D match, TRBD2 (7 bases). Germline CDR1 is SGHTA and CDR2 is FQGNSA. The V and J ends lost 5 bases and 6 bases respectively, with 16 bases between them. The CDR3 contains 15 residues. CDR3 sequence (DNA): TGTGCCAGCAGCCCTGGGGGGGGCGGGGCCGGGGAGCTGTTTTTT. Amino acids: CASSPGGGGAGELFF.

This chain joins TRBV2 and TRBJ1-3; D gene unclear. The V and J ends lost 3 bases and 2 bases respectively, with 8 bases between them. In germline, CDR1 is SNHLY, CDR2 FYNNEI. This CDR3 comprises 14 residues. DNA for the CDR3: TGTGCCAGCAGTGACAGGAGGCCTGGAAACACCATATATTTT. It translates to CASSDRRPGNTIYF.

The J gene is TRBJ1-2, the V gene TRBV27; D is uncertain. CDR3 length: 13 residues. The V gene lost 6 bases and the J gene lost 7 bases, with 15 bases spanning the gap. Germline CDR1 is MNHEY and CDR2 is SMNVEV (reference sequence). CDR3 sequence reads: CASREGESLGYTF. CDR3 sequence (DNA): TGTGCCAGCAGGGAGGGAGAATCCCTTGGCTACACCTTC.

The rearrangement joins TRBV2 to TRBJ2-7, with 12 bases that match TRBD2. V lost 5 bases, J lost 4 bases, and 9 bases stayed unmatched. The length of the CDR3 is 16 residues. Germline CDR1 SNHLY, CDR2 FYNNEI. As DNA, the CDR3 is TGTGCCAGCAGTCTCGCGGGGCTAGCGGGGGGGTACGAGCAGTACTTC. Protein product: CASSLAGLAGGYEQYF.